The 6 T cell receptor beta chains below all came from one sample that was sequenced in a study of shared clonotypes between healthy human individuals. Sequencing was performed with immunoSEQ multiplex PCR; in TCRdb, only in-frame clones are kept and a portion is missing. Of 1,100,000 or so clones detected, more than 75% appear once; the ten largest clones hold about 0.52%. The sample taken for sequencing was memory CD4+ T cells from PBMCs. As to subset: CD45RA-negative fraction. These receptors were obtained from a young man in good health. Some clones in this sample may be carry-over from other donors' samples.

The chain joins TRBV5-1 to TRBJ2-3; D gene unclear. Trimming stripped 0 bases from V and 4 bases from J, with 9 bases between. Per the germline V gene, CDR1 is SGHRS and CDR2 is YFSETQ. The CDR3 contains 14 residues. The CDR3 DNA reads TGCGCCAGCAGCTTGGTCCCGATGCCAGATACGCAGTATTTT. This translates into CASSLVPMPDTQYF.

Comment on this clone: This same CDR3 is encoded by further DNA sequences in the sample. V gene TRBV14 combines with J gene TRBJ2-2; no definite D call. Between the trimmed V and J ends, which lost 0 bases and 7 bases, there was a span of 6 bases. CDR3 length: 13 amino acids. Germline loops: CDR1 SGHDN, CDR2 FVKESK. Here the CDR3 reads CASSQDYGGELFF. In DNA form, the CDR3 reads TGTGCCAGCAGCCAAGATTACGGCGGGGAGCTGTTTTTT.

About this clone: Other DNA sequences in the sample encode the same CDR3. The J gene is TRBJ1-3, the V gene TRBV7-6; D unclear. V was pared by 0 bases and J by 7 bases, with 4 bases between. The germline V gene has CDR1 SGHVS and CDR2 FNYEAQ. The length of the CDR3 is 12 residues. The CDR3 DNA reads as TGTGCCAGCAGCTTAGCGGGGAACACCATATATTTT. It yields the protein CASSLAGNTIYF. Looking up the rest from reference TRBV7-6 and TRBJ1-3 gives the full variable domain: GAGVSQSPRYKVTKRGQDVALRCDPISGHVSLYWYRQALGQGPEFLTYFNYEAQQDKSGLPNDRFSAERPEGSISTLTIQRTEQRDSAMYRCASSLAGNTIYFGEGSWLTVV.

The rearrangement links TRBV2 to TRBJ1-2; 9 nucleotides agree with TRBD1. Germline CDR1 reads SNHLY; CDR2 reads FYNNEI. CDR3 length equals 17 residues. V shed 6 bases, J shed 1 base, and the junction held 12 bases outside the gene matches. Written as DNA, the CDR3 is TGTGCCAGCAGCCCTTTTCCGGGACAGGGTGGTAACTATGGCTACACCTTC. This codes for CASSPFPGQGGNYGYTF.

This clone was found a few times. V usage is TRBV15 and J usage is TRBJ1-2; D uncertain. The V gene's germline CDR1 is LNHNV and CDR2 YYDKDF (reference sequence). The V gene lost 1 base and the J gene lost 3 bases, with 3 bases spanning the gap. The CDR3 has 12 residues. The CDR3 region is CATSRGDYGYTF. The CDR3 nucleotides are TGTGCCACCAGCAGAGGGGACTATGGCTACACCTTC.

The V call is TRBV9, the J call TRBJ2-1; TRBD2 aligns across 11 bases. V trimming: 0 bases; J trimming: 8 bases; junction bases outside the gene matches: 7. This CDR3 region has 16 residues. In germline, CDR1 is SGDLS, CDR2 YYNGEE. Here the CDR3 reads CASSVGLGLAVDEQFF. CDR3 sequence (DNA): TGTGCCAGCAGCGTAGGCTTGGGACTAGCGGTCGATGAGCAGTTCTTC.